This T cell receptor beta chain was profiled in a study of cytomegalovirus exposure and HLA in healthy donors. The CDR3 is made up of 15 amino acids. CDR1 is SGHNT, CDR2 YENEEA, per germline. After removal of 4 bases from V and 8 bases from J, the junction contained 11 bases not matched to a gene. Sequencing used immunoSEQ multiplex PCR; TCRdb keeps in-frame clones, though not all of them. Here the sample spans 120,000 or so clones, approximately 94% being singletons. The study, taken as a whole, reports: While the bulk of TCR sequences proved rare, some public TCRs turned up in many donors. Investigators reported 164 TCR beta chains as tied to cytomegalovirus. It was found in a later analysis that first-cohort TCR clusters tended to co-occur in the 95 to 150 validation repertoires. High specificity and sensitivity for cytomegalovirus status were reported for the classifier.

Concerning this clone: What it recognizes is unknown.

The sequenced material came from PBMCs. This sequence was found in a man aged 18-30 years in good health and CMV-seronegative. The chain couples TRBV11-3 to TRBJ1-2, with 9 nucleotides matching TRBD1. CDR3 nucleotides: TGTGCCAGCAGCTCCCCCGGGACAGGGACTCTCGGCTACACCTTC. Its protein is CASSSPGTGTLGYTF. The complete variable domain, with remaining parts taken from reference TRBV11-3 and TRBJ1-2, reads EAGVVQSPRYKIIEKKQPVAFWCNPISGHNTLYWYLQNLGQGPELLIRYENEEAVDDSQLPKDRFSAERLKGVDSTLKIQPAELGDSAVYLCASSSPGTGTLGYTFGSGTRLTVV.